This T cell receptor beta chain was captured in a study of yellow fever vaccine responses in identical twins. MiXCR, applied by TCRdb to the RT-PCR reads, yields one record per CDR3 protein. The table lists about 8,700 distinct CDR3 sequences, roughly 84% of them singletons. V lost 2 bases to trimming and J lost 6 bases, with 7 bases between them. Germline assignment: CDR1 ENHRY and CDR2 SYGVKD. This CDR3 is 12 amino acids long. Findings of the study overall: Reportedly, the T cell response mounted by twins to vaccine seemed partly convergent, partly personalized.

For this clonotype: Its antigen is undetermined.

Source: T cells from blood (PBMCs), unsorted or a sorted subset (not recorded which), taken before or after yellow fever vaccination (not recorded which). This TCR was sampled from a woman aged 18-29 years who received the yellow fever vaccine. The chain is built from TRBV10-3 and TRBJ1-2; D unclear. Here the CDR3 DNA reads TGTGCCATCAGTGAGCGGCAGGATGGCTACACCTTC. Translation: CAISERQDGYTF.